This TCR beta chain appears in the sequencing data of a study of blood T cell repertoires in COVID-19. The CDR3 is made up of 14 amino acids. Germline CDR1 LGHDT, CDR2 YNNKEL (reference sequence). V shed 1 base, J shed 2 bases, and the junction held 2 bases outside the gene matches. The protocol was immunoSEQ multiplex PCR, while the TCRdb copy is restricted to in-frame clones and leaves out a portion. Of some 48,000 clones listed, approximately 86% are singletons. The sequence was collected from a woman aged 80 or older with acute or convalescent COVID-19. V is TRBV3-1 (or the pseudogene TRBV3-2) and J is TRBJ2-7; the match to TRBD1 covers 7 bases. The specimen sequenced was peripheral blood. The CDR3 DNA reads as TGTGCCAGCAGCCAAGGGGACAGAGCCTACGAGCAGTACTTC. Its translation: CASSQGDRAYEQYF.